This TCR beta chain was profiled in a study of immune evolution from preneoplasia to lung adenocarcinoma. About this clone: Its antigen is not identified.

The method was immunoSEQ multiplex PCR; TCRdb's version includes in-frame clones alone and lacks a portion of them. The top ten clones hold about 2.5% of a sample with more than 15,000 clones, about 86% of them seen once. Each case's diagnosis was confirmed by two pathologists on H&E. Premalignant or tumor cells were enriched by macro-dissection after pathologic assessment. Findings of the study overall: Top clone share appeared to fall from AAH through AIS, MIA, adenocarcinoma. Normal lung had highest clonality; later lesions appeared denser, more diverse.

Trimming removed 6 bases from V and 2 bases from J, with 16 bases in between. This CDR3 contains 15 residues. The germline gives CDR1 MDHEN, CDR2 SYDVKM. The chain joins TRBV28 to TRBJ2-5, with D possibly matching TRBD2 (6 bases). The origin of this receptor is a person between 65 and 79 years old with invasive lung adenocarcinoma. Sequencing was done on a sample of FFPE invasive lung adenocarcinoma tissue. The CDR3 DNA reads as TGTGCCAGCAGCCACCTCCAGGGAGGTCAAGAGACCCAGTACTTC. It yields the protein CASSHLQGGQETQYF.